This entry lists 20 T cell receptor beta chains sequenced from one sample in a study of cytomegalovirus exposure and HLA in healthy donors. The PCR was carried out with 60 Vbeta primers and 13 Jbeta primers. Here immunoSEQ multiplex PCR was the method, and the copy in TCRdb shows in-frame clones only, minus some. The sample includes some 160,000 clones, around four fifths of them seen just once. The specimen was PBMCs. Receptor source: a young woman in good health and CMV-seronegative.

With regard to this clone: The junction departs from germline at one end; a sequencing error may be responsible. The rearrangement joins TRBV7-9 to TRBJ2-5; D is perhaps TRBD2 (6 bases). In germline, CDR1 is SEHNR, CDR2 FQNEAQ (reference sequence). The CDR3 runs to 15 residues. The CDR3 DNA sequence: TGTTCCAGCAGCTTAAGTCGGGGGACGGTAGAGACCCAGTACTTC. Translation: CSSSLSRGTVETQYF.

The rearrangement links TRBV6-5 to TRBJ2-7; D is perhaps TRBD2 (5 bases). Trimming cost V 7 bases and J 3 bases, with 7 bases left between them. The CDR3 loop spans 11 amino acids. The germline V gene has CDR1 MNHEY and CDR2 SVGAGI. The CDR3 nucleotides read TGTGCCAGCAAGAGGGACTACGAGCAGTACTTC. Encoded protein: CASKRDYEQYF.

In this sample, this clone turned up a few times. The gene calls are TRBV9 and TRBJ2-7; 11 bases are a match to TRBD2. Germline lookup yields CDR1 SGDLS and CDR2 YYNGEE. Unmatched junction bases numbered 5, after V lost 0 bases and J lost 6 bases. The CDR3 totals 15 residues. The CDR3 sequence is CASSVASGGQGEQYF. CDR3 bases: TGTGCCAGCAGCGTAGCTAGCGGGGGGCAGGGCGAGCAGTACTTC.

The J gene is TRBJ2-7, the V gene TRBV5-4; 8 bases map to TRBD1. CDR3 size: 14 residues. V was pared by 4 bases and J by 3 bases, with 6 bases of the junction left unmatched. In germline, CDR1 is SGHNT, CDR2 YYREEE (reference sequence). CDR3 coding DNA: TGTGCCAGCAGCCTAGGACAGGGTGGCTACGAGCAGTACTTC. Protein: CASSLGQGGYEQYF.

The chain couples TRBV6-1 to TRBJ2-6, with a tentative D call TRBD1 (6 bases). V gave up 2 bases and J gave up 0 bases, with 23 bases separating them. This CDR3 is built from 21 residues. CDR1 is MNHNS and CDR2 is SASEGT in the germline V gene. The CDR3 DNA reads TGTGCCAGCAGTGAACCCACACAAAAACCAGGGGCGACCTCTGGGGCCAACGTCCTGACTTTC. It translates to CASSEPTQKPGATSGANVLTF.

This clone was seen a few times. The J gene is TRBJ2-7, the V gene TRBV7-2; a weak D match, TRBD1 (5 bases). The CDR3 sequence is 14 residues long. Trimming took 1 base from V and 2 from J, leaving 9 bases between them. The V gene's germline CDR1 is SGHTA and CDR2 FQGNSA. The CDR3 nucleotides are TGTGCCAGCAGCTTAGTTGGACAAACCTACGAGCAGTACTTC. Amino acids: CASSLVGQTYEQYF.

The V call is TRBV4-1, the J call TRBJ2-3; D is undetermined. This CDR3 spans 14 amino acids. Germline V gene lookup returns CDR1 MGHRA and CDR2 YSYEKL. Trimming left V 1 base short and J 6 bases short, with 11 bases between. This CDR3 is CASSQVAYADTQYF. In nucleotides, the CDR3 is TGCGCCAGCAGCCAAGTCGCCTACGCGGATACGCAGTATTTT.

This clone was seen a single time. The rearrangement joins TRBV7-2 to TRBJ1-2; 9 bases are shared with TRBD1. V lost 5 bases, J lost 8 bases, and 9 bases stayed unmatched. Germline loops: CDR1 SGHTA, CDR2 FQGNSA. This CDR3 has 14 amino acids. CDR3 sequence (DNA): TGTGCCAGCAGCCGTCCCGGGACAGGGTACGGCTACACCTTC. It codes for CASSRPGTGYGYTF.

The CDR3 DNA sequence: TGTGCCAGCAGTGCCAGGGGGCCCAGGGACACTGAAGCTTTCTTT. It encodes CASSARGPRDTEAFF. This chain connects TRBV6-6 to TRBJ1-1; 8 bases agree with TRBD1. CDR1 and CDR2 (germline): MNHNY, SVGAGI (reference sequence). The CDR3 extends over 15 amino acids. V dropped 5 bases and J dropped 3; count of bases not matched to a gene: 8.

This clone was counted once. CDR3 bases: TGTGCCAGCAGTTACTCGGGGGCGGGGGGTGAAAAACTGTTTTTT. It encodes CASSYSGAGGEKLFF. The chain uses TRBV6-5 and TRBJ1-4, with D possibly being TRBD1 (6 bases). V lost 0 bases, J lost 7 bases, and 12 bases lay in between. This CDR3 has 15 residues. Germline values: CDR1 MNHEY, CDR2 SVGAGI.

The rearrangement uses TRBV12-1 and TRBJ2-3; the table's D call of TRBD2 was not tested on the DNA. TRBV12-1 is reported as a pseudogene. The CDR3 contains 16 residues. CDR3 protein: CASSDLNGGGADTQYF. CDR3 DNA sequence: TGTGCCAGCAGCGACCTTAATGGCGGGGGGGCTGATACGCAGTATTTT.

The chain links TRBV6-6 to TRBJ1-1, with TRBD1 identical over 10 bases. Germline CDR1 is MNHNY and CDR2 is SVGAGI (reference sequence). The length of the CDR3 is 15 residues. Germline trimming cut 2 bases from V and 2 bases from J; bases unmatched to any gene: 2. Written as DNA, the CDR3 is TGTGCCAGCAGTTACCGGGACAGGGGAAACACTGAAGCTTTCTTT. Its translation is CASSYRDRGNTEAFF.

This rearrangement joins TRBV28 to TRBJ1-2, with D tentatively TRBD1 (5 bases). Trimming took off 5 bases at V and 7 bases at J, with 14 bases between the two ends. The germline gives CDR1 MDHEN, CDR2 SYDVKM. CDR3 size: 13 residues. DNA for the CDR3: TGTGCCAGCAGTCCCGGACAACCTTTTGGCTACACCTTC. It yields the protein CASSPGQPFGYTF.

The chain joins TRBV4-1 to TRBJ2-5; D remains ambiguous. CDR1 is MGHRA, CDR2 YSYEKL, per germline. V was cut by 1 base and J by 0 bases, with 3 bases left in between. This CDR3 is built from 13 residues. CDR3 nucleotide sequence: TGCGCCAGCAGCCAAGCGGACCAAGAGACCCAGTACTTC. Translation: CASSQADQETQYF.

This chain uses TRBV25-1 with TRBJ2-5, with no clear D. The CDR3 has 14 residues. Germline CDR1 and CDR2: MGHDK and SYGVNS. Trimming took 0 bases from V and 5 from J, leaving 10 bases between them. The CDR3 DNA follows: TGTGCCAGCAGTGAATATCAACATCCGGAGACCCAGTACTTC. Amino acids: CASSEYQHPETQYF.

The chain links TRBV2 to TRBJ2-2, with a weak D call TRBD1 (5 bases). Germline V lookup: CDR1 SNHLY, CDR2 FYNNEI. With 8 bases removed from V and 0 bases from J, the gap between germline ends came to 10 bases. The CDR3 has 14 amino acids. The CDR3 here is CASGQGSNTGELFF. DNA for the CDR3: TGTGCCAGCGGGCAGGGCTCGAACACCGGGGAGCTGTTTTTT.

The rearrangement joins TRBV6-1 to TRBJ2-7, with 9 positions matching TRBD1. V lost 6 bases to trimming and J lost 4 bases; unmatched junction nucleotides: 10. This CDR3 spans 15 amino acids. Per germline, CDR1 MNHNS and CDR2 SASEGT. The CDR3 loop is CASRTPGQGQYEQYF. CDR3 nucleotides: TGTGCCAGCAGGACTCCGGGACAGGGTCAGTACGAGCAGTACTTC.

The genes are TRBV4-1 and TRBJ2-1; 8 bases fit TRBD1. The J segment lost 15 bases and the V segment lost 0 bases, leaving 7 bases of the junction unmatched. The V gene's germline CDR1 is MGHRA and CDR2 YSYEKL. The CDR3 contains 13 residues. Here the CDR3 reads CASSQDGRTGRFF. The CDR3 bases are TGCGCCAGCAGCCAAGATGGGAGGACAGGGAGGTTCTTC.

The chain is built from TRBV12-5 and TRBJ2-1, with no clear D. The CDR3 consists of 11 residues. CDR1 is LGHNT, CDR2 FRNRAP, per germline. The V end lost 6 bases, the J end lost 9 bases, and 9 bases lay between the germline ends. This chain's CDR3 is CASGRMVEQFF. CDR3 DNA: TGTGCTAGTGGGCGTATGGTTGAGCAGTTCTTC.

The CDR3: CASQGMNTEAFF. The CDR3 DNA follows: TGTGCCAGCCAGGGCATGAACACTGAAGCTTTCTTT. The genes are TRBV7-9 and TRBJ1-1; a weak D match, TRBD1 (5 bases). With 8 bases removed from V and 0 bases from J, the gap between germline ends came to 7 bases. The CDR3 consists of 12 residues. In germline, CDR1 is SEHNR, CDR2 FQNEAQ (reference sequence).